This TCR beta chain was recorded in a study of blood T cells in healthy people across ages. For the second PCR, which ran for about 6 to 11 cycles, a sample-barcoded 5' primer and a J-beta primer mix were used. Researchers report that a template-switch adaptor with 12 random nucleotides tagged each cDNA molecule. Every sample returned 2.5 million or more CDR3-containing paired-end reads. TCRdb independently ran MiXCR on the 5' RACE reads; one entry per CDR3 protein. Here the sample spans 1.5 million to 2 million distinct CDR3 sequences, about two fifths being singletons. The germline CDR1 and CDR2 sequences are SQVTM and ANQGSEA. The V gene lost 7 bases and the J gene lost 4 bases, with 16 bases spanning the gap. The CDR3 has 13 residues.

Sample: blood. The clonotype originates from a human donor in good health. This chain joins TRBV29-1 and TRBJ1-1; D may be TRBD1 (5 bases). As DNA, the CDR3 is TGCAGCGGAACGGTTGGGGGGGGCACTGAAGCTTTCTTT. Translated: CSGTVGGGTEAFF.